The 28 T cell receptor beta chains below all came from one sample that was sequenced in a study of T cell responses to AZD1222 COVID-19 vaccine (dated by TCRdb to 2020 to 2023). The time point label for this specimen denotes: baseline before first vaccination. Library preparation was by the immunoSEQ multiplex PCR assay. TCRdb holds this immuneACCESS table with in-frame rearrangements only. Some clones are missing; in checked studies, unresolved V genes explain under half, and the rest has no known cause. The sample table contains roughly 100,000 clones; only one count was recorded for 88% of them. The ten largest clones take up around a tenth of the sample. This specimen consisted of peripheral blood, obtained on day 0 of AZD1222 vaccination. These receptors were taken from an adult in good health.

The rearrangement joins TRBV25-1 to TRBJ1-6; maybe TRBD1 (5 bases). The CDR3 consists of 14 residues. CDR1 and CDR2 (germline): MGHDK, SYGVNS. V dropped 7 bases and J dropped 5 bases, with 12 bases sitting between them. The DNA for the CDR3 is TGTGCCAGCACCAAAGGGGCGGATAATTCACCCCTCCACTTT. Translated: CASTKGADNSPLHF.

This rearrangement joins TRBV5-6 to TRBJ1-1; D uncertain. The CDR3 extends over 11 amino acids. V was clipped by 4 bases and J by 2 bases, with 3 bases between them. CDR1 and CDR2 from the germline V gene are SGHDT and YYEEEE. CDR3 loop: CASSPNTEAFF. The CDR3 DNA reads TGTGCCAGCAGCCCCAACACTGAAGCTTTCTTT.

This rearrangement joins TRBV5-8 to TRBJ2-3; 10 positions agree with TRBD2. The V gene's germline CDR1 is SGHTS and CDR2 YDEGEE. The CDR3 runs 15 residues. V trimming: 2 bases; J trimming: 6 bases; junction bases outside the gene matches: 6. The CDR3 sequence: CASSFGLAETDTQYF. The CDR3 DNA reads TGTGCCAGCAGCTTTGGACTAGCGGAGACGGATACGCAGTATTTT. The variable domain in full, with the rest retrieved from reference TRBV5-8 and TRBJ2-3, is EAGVTQSPTHLIKTRGQQATLRCSPISGHTSVYWYQQALGLGLQFLLWYDEGEERNRGNFPPRFSGRQFPNYSSELNVNALELEDSALYLCASSFGLAETDTQYFGPGTRLTVL.

V usage is TRBV6-1 and J usage is TRBJ1-2, with D uncertain. This CDR3 has 12 amino acids. CDR1 and CDR2 (germline): MNHNS, SASEGT. V shed 1 base and J shed 5 bases, with 5 bases lying between them. As DNA, the CDR3 is TGTGCCAGCAGTGAAGGCCTTTATGGCTACACCTTC. Protein: CASSEGLYGYTF.

V and J are TRBV7-3 and TRBJ1-3; no clear D. The CDR3 has 16 residues. Trimming removed 5 bases from V and 4 bases from J, with 18 bases in between. CDR1 and CDR2 from the germline V gene are SGHTA and FQGTGA. The CDR3 nucleotides are TGTGCCAGCAGCCCGGTGGTGGTGGTATACGGAAACACCATATATTTT. The encoded protein is CASSPVVVVYGNTIYF. Using reference TRBV7-3 and TRBJ1-3 for the parts outside the CDR3, the full variable domain is GAGVSQTPSNKVTEKGKYVELRCDPISGHTALYWYRQSLGQGPEFLIYFQGTGAADDSGLPNDRFFAVRPEGSVSTLKIQRTERGDSAVYLCASSPVVVVYGNTIYFGEGSWLTVV.

In its sample, this clone was seen once. The chain carries TRBV14 and TRBJ2-2, with 9 bases that match TRBD2. Germline trimming cut 4 bases from V and 4 bases from J; bases unmatched to any gene: 7. The CDR3 is 16 amino acids. CDR1 and CDR2 from the germline V gene are SGHDN and FVKESK. The CDR3: CASSRSGTSLTGELFF. The CDR3 DNA reads as TGTGCCAGCAGCCGGTCCGGGACTAGCCTCACCGGGGAGCTGTTTTTT.

The DNA of the CDR3 is TGTGCCAGCAGCAGTGAGTTATACAATGAGCAGTTCTTC. It encodes CASSSELYNEQFF. This chain joins TRBV2 and TRBJ2-1; D remains unclear. Germline values: CDR1 SNHLY, CDR2 FYNNEI. Between the trimmed V and J ends, which lost 6 bases and 4 bases, there was a span of 10 bases. The length of the CDR3 is 13 residues. The whole variable domain, filled in from reference TRBV2 and TRBJ2-1, reads EPEVTQTPSHQVTQMGQEVILRCVPISNHLYFYWYRQILGQKVEFLVSFYNNEISEKSEIFDDQFSVERPDGSNFTLKIRSTKLEDSAMYFCASSSELYNEQFFGPGTRLTVL.

The chain carries TRBV19 and TRBJ1-5; 8 bases map to TRBD1. Germline V CDR1 and CDR2: LNHDA, SQIVND (reference sequence). The CDR3 runs 14 residues. The V segment lost 7 bases and the J segment 4 bases; nucleotides outside the gene matches: 6. The CDR3 loop reads CASTPRTGNQPQHF. DNA for the CDR3: TGTGCCAGTACCCCGCGGACAGGGAATCAGCCCCAGCATTTT.

The chain is built from TRBV15 and TRBJ2-3, with TRBD2 as a possible D gene (6 bases). Per the germline V gene, CDR1 is LNHNV and CDR2 is YYDKDF (reference sequence). The CDR3 runs to 13 residues. V was clipped by 7 bases and J by 7 bases, with 15 bases between them. CDR3 sequence reads: CATNTRDSNTQYF. In DNA form, the CDR3 reads TGTGCCACCAACACCCGGGACTCCAATACGCAGTATTTT.

In this sample, this clone turned up once. The chain joins TRBV9 to TRBJ1-5; D call uncertain. CDR3 length: 13 amino acids. Germline V gene sequence: CDR1 SGDLS, CDR2 YYNGEE. Trimming removed 6 bases at V and 7 bases at J, with 14 bases between. The CDR3 DNA is TGTGCCAGCACCGATGTCCTCAGACAGCCCCAGCATTTT. Its protein product is CASTDVLRQPQHF.

The chain links TRBV6-1 to TRBJ1-1; a possible D gene is TRBD1 (5 bases). Trimming removed 3 bases at V and 10 bases at J, with 21 bases between. The CDR3 length is 15 residues. Germline assignment: CDR1 MNHNS and CDR2 SASEGT. The CDR3: CASSDAFSGHQGAFF. Here the CDR3 DNA reads TGTGCCAGCAGTGACGCCTTCTCGGGGCATCAGGGAGCTTTCTTT.

This clone was observed a single time. The chain carries TRBV29-1 and TRBJ2-7, with 7 bases lining up with TRBD2. This CDR3 contains 14 residues. CDR1 is SQVTM, CDR2 ANQGSEA, per germline. V gave up 2 bases and J gave up 2 bases; unmatched junction bases: 6. The CDR3: CSVEKAGKPYEQYF. Written as DNA, the CDR3 is TGCAGCGTTGAAAAAGCGGGAAAGCCCTACGAGCAGTACTTC.

The V and J genes are TRBV28 and TRBJ2-2; possibly TRBD1 or TRBD2 for D (6 bases each). The CDR3 is 15 residues long. Trimming stripped 5 bases from V and 7 bases from J, with 17 bases between. Germline CDR1 is MDHEN and CDR2 is SYDVKM. The CDR3 DNA reads TGTGCCAGCAGTCCCGGGGGCAAGCGGAACGGGGAGCTGTTTTTT. It codes for CASSPGGKRNGELFF.

The V and J genes are TRBV4-2 and TRBJ1-6; D unresolved. Germline CDR1 reads LGHNA; CDR2 reads YNFKEQ. This CDR3 is 13 amino acids long. Trimming shortened V by 0 bases and J by 9 bases, and 6 bases separated the two germline ends. The CDR3 region is CASSQDPSSPLHF. In DNA, the CDR3 is TGTGCCAGCAGCCAAGACCCCTCTTCACCCCTCCACTTT.

The genes are TRBV19 and TRBJ1-5; D is unresolved. CDR1 and CDR2 from the germline V gene are LNHDA and SQIVND (reference sequence). The V and J ends lost 3 bases and 3 bases respectively, with 15 bases between them. This CDR3 region has 16 residues. The CDR3: CASSITTAMANQPQHF. The CDR3 DNA reads TGTGCCAGTAGTATCACGACCGCTATGGCCAATCAGCCCCAGCATTTT.

This clone was recorded a few times. The genes are TRBV30 and TRBJ2-1; D unclear. CDR3 length: 10 residues. V lost 3 bases, J lost 7 bases, and 4 bases lay in between. CDR1 GTSNPN and CDR2 SVGIG come from the germline V gene (reference sequence). The CDR3 DNA is TGTGCCTGGAGAGTGAATGAGCAGTTCTTC. This codes for CAWRVNEQFF. The full variable domain, in which reference TRBV30 and TRBJ2-1 provide the parts outside the CDR3, is SQTIHQWPATLVQPVGSPLSLECTVEGTSNPNLYWYRQAAGRGLQLLFYSVGIGQISSEVPQNLSASRPQDRQFILSSKKLLLSDSGFYLCAWRVNEQFFGPGTRLTVL.

The chain couples TRBV30 to TRBJ2-1, with D possibly matching TRBD2 (5 bases). The CDR3 contains 13 residues. Germline loops: CDR1 GTSNPN, CDR2 SVGIG (reference sequence). V lost 0 bases, J lost 13 bases, and 16 bases lay in between. The CDR3 spells CAWSVSPRGSQFF. The CDR3 DNA reads TGTGCCTGGAGTGTGAGCCCTAGAGGGAGTCAGTTCTTC. Together with reference TRBV30 and TRBJ2-1, the CDR3 gives the full variable domain: SQTIHQWPATLVQPVGSPLSLECTVEGTSNPNLYWYRQAAGRGLQLLFYSVGIGQISSEVPQNLSASRPQDRQFILSSKKLLLSDSGFYLCAWSVSPRGSQFFGPGTRLTVL.

V usage is TRBV7-8 and J usage is TRBJ2-2, with 7 nucleotides matching TRBD1. CDR1 is SGHVS and CDR2 is FQNEAQ in the germline V gene. The CDR3 runs to 16 residues. V lost 6 bases to trimming and J lost 0 bases; unmatched junction nucleotides: 7. This chain's CDR3 is CASSKGTVTNTGELFF. CDR3 nucleotides: TGTGCCAGCAGTAAGGGGACAGTAACGAACACCGGGGAGCTGTTTTTT.

The chain employs TRBV24-1 and TRBJ2-3; TRBD2 matches 7 bases. Germline loops: CDR1 KGHDR, CDR2 SFDVKD. This CDR3 has 17 residues. Unmatched junction bases numbered 9, after V lost 4 bases and J lost 0 bases. This chain's CDR3 is CATSERSSGSSTDTQYF. CDR3 bases: TGTGCCACCAGTGAGCGTTCTAGCGGTAGTAGCACAGATACGCAGTATTTT.

This clone was recorded a few times. This chain links TRBV6-6 with TRBJ2-7; 14 bases are a match to TRBD2. The V and J ends lost 5 bases and 0 bases, in that order; junction bases with no gene match: 6. The CDR3 covers 17 residues. Germline CDR1 is MNHNY and CDR2 is SVGAGI (reference sequence). Written as DNA, the CDR3 is TGTGCCAGCAGTCGACTAGCGGGAGGGAGCGGCTCCTACGAGCAGTACTTC. Amino acids: CASSRLAGGSGSYEQYF.

V gene TRBV14 combines with J gene TRBJ1-4; TRBD1 is a possible D gene (5 bases). V was shortened by 3 bases and J by 10 bases, with 12 bases between the two germline ends. This CDR3 has 13 amino acids. Germline V CDR1 and CDR2: SGHDN, FVKESK. CDR3 sequence (DNA): TGTGCCAGCAGCCAGACCAGGGAAGGAAAACTGTTTTTT. Encoded protein: CASSQTREGKLFF.

This chain uses TRBV7-2 with TRBJ2-7; D unresolved. There are 15 residues in the CDR3. Germline CDR1 SGHTA, CDR2 FQGNSA. With 3 bases removed from V and 3 bases from J, the gap between germline ends came to 15 bases. CDR3 coding DNA: TGTGCCAGCAGCTTGGGCAGCCGCTCTATCTACGAGCAGTACTTC. Translation: CASSLGSRSIYEQYF.

This chain uses TRBV21-1 with TRBJ2-7; the table calls TRBD1, which could not be checked here. TRBV21-1 is listed as a pseudogene. The CDR3 extends over 12 amino acids. The CDR3 reads CASSKTTYEQYF. The DNA for the CDR3 is TGTGCCAGCAGCAAAACAACCTACGAGCAGTACTTC.

The V and J genes are TRBV28 and TRBJ2-5; possibly TRBD2 for D (7 bases). This CDR3 is built from 13 residues. Germline assignment: CDR1 MDHEN and CDR2 SYDVKM. V shed 11 bases and J shed 4 bases, with 17 bases lying between them. CDR3 coding DNA: TGTGCCGCTTTTAGCCGGGGGGCAGAGACCCAGTACTTC. This codes for CAAFSRGAETQYF.

The V and J genes are TRBV9 and TRBJ2-3, with 9 positions matching TRBD2. V lost 3 bases and J lost 2; bases outside the gene matches: 7. This CDR3 spans 16 amino acids. Germline V gene sequence: CDR1 SGDLS, CDR2 YYNGEE. The CDR3 here is CASSAMTSGVTDTQYF. CDR3 in DNA: TGTGCCAGCAGCGCGATGACTAGCGGAGTCACAGATACGCAGTATTTT.

This clone was observed a single time. This chain joins TRBV9 and TRBJ1-1; D is undetermined. The CDR3 extends over 12 amino acids. CDR1 and CDR2 from the germline V gene are SGDLS and YYNGEE. The germline V and J ends were trimmed by 0 bases and 10 bases, with 10 bases remaining between them. The CDR3 region has the DNA TGTGCCAGCAGCGTAGTGGGCGGGAGAGCTTTCTTT. Amino acids: CASSVVGGRAFF.

The V and J genes are TRBV10-3 and TRBJ2-1; the match to TRBD2 covers 12 bases. This CDR3 has 15 amino acids. V was pared by 6 bases and J by 6 bases, with 6 bases of the junction left unmatched. Per germline, CDR1 ENHRY and CDR2 SYGVKD. CDR3 protein: CAIRTASGRANEQFF. The CDR3 bases are TGTGCCATCAGGACCGCTAGCGGGAGGGCCAATGAGCAGTTCTTC.

V gene TRBV9 combines with J gene TRBJ1-6, with a possible D match to TRBD1 (5 bases). The length of the CDR3 is 16 residues. V lost 0 bases to trimming and J lost 4 bases, with 11 bases between them. Germline V CDR1 and CDR2: SGDLS, YYNGEE. In nucleotides, the CDR3 is TGTGCCAGCAGCGTAGGGGAGGGGTCGTATAATTCACCCCTCCACTTT. Amino acids: CASSVGEGSYNSPLHF.